Listed here are 2 T cell receptor beta chains from one sample, sequenced in a study of blood T cell repertoires in COVID-19. TCRdb's copy holds only in-frame clones and misses some; the assay was immunoSEQ multiplex PCR. Of approximately 250,000 clones in the sample, roughly 84% were seen once. The sequenced sample was peripheral blood. The origin of the receptors is a man between 60 and 75 years old with acute or convalescent COVID-19.

The chain is built from TRBV4-1 and TRBJ2-1; perhaps TRBD2 as D (5 bases). Germline CDR1 reads MGHRA; CDR2 reads YSYEKL. This CDR3 region has 16 residues. Trimming removed 0 bases at V and 2 bases at J, with 11 bases between. CDR3 nucleotide sequence: TGCGCCAGCAGCCAAGATATGCGGGTGCCCTACAATGAGCAGTTCTTC. This encodes CASSQDMRVPYNEQFF.

This chain uses TRBV5-1 with TRBJ1-4, with 8 positions matching TRBD1. Germline V gene lookup returns CDR1 SGHRS and CDR2 YFSETQ. This CDR3 contains 15 residues. V shed 4 bases, J shed 7 bases, and the junction held 9 bases outside the gene matches. The CDR3 sequence is CASSTTGQEGEKLFF. Written as DNA, the CDR3 is TGCGCCAGCAGCACAACGGGACAGGAGGGTGAAAAACTGTTTTTT.